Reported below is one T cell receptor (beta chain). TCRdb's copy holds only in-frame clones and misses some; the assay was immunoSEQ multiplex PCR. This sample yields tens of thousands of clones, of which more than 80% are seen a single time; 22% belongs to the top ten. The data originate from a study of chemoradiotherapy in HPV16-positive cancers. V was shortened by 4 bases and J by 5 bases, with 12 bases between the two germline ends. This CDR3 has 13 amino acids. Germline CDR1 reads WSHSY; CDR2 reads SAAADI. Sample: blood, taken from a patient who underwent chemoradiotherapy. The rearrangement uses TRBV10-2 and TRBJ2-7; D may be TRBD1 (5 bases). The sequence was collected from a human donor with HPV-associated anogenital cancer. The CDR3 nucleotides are TGCGCCAGCAGTGGGCAGGGCGTGAACGAGCAGTACTTC. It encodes CASSGQGVNEQYF.